One and the same sample provided the 9 T cell receptor beta chains below, sequenced in a study of post-analysis software for immune sequencing data. Overall study findings and caveats: About 5 TRBV segments, including TRBV5-6, TRBV5-1 and TRBV20-1, were more frequent in patients than controls.

These receptors' targets are unknown. Sequencing libraries made from TCR beta cDNA carried unique molecular identifiers. TCRdb passed the PCR reads through MiXCR, listing each CDR3 protein once. The sample lists about 770,000 distinct CDR3 sequences; just over 45% were seen once. The sequencing input was blood. Receptor source: a girl aged 5-17 years with multiple sclerosis.

In its sample, this clonotype was seen a few times. The gene calls are TRBV28 and TRBJ2-7; D gene unclear. The DNA end is a closer match to TRBJ2-5, so the J assignment may be wrong. Germline V gene sequence: CDR1 MDHEN, CDR2 SYDVKM. The CDR3 contains 13 residues. CDR3 coding DNA: TGTGCCACCAACACGGACGGAGAGGAGACCCAGTACTTC. This sequence encodes CATNTDGEETQYF.

The chain has TRBV7-3 and TRBJ1-1, with D possibly being TRBD1 (5 bases). Trimming cost V 5 bases and J 10 bases, with 20 bases left between them. The V gene's germline CDR1 is SGHTA and CDR2 FQGTGA. The CDR3 loop spans 14 amino acids. The CDR3 loop is CASSPAGGGARAFF. The CDR3 DNA follows: TGTGCCAGCAGCCCAGCCGGGGGGGGTGCGAGAGCTTTCTTT.

The J gene is TRBJ2-1, the V gene TRBV6-5; the D gene is possibly TRBD1 (6 bases). Germline V gives CDR1 MNHEY, CDR2 SVGAGI. The germline V and J ends were trimmed by 5 bases and 6 bases, with 14 bases remaining between them. CDR3 size: 14 residues. The CDR3 coding sequence is TGTGCCAGCAGTCTACGAAAACAGGGCAATGAGCAGTTCTTC. Translating it yields CASSLRKQGNEQFF.

The chain has TRBV30 and TRBJ2-7, with D possibly matching TRBD1 (6 bases). Germline values: CDR1 GTSNPN, CDR2 SVGIG (reference sequence). Deletions cut 2 bases from V and 5 bases from J, with 19 bases between. CDR3 length: 15 residues. The CDR3 protein is CAWSTQDLYRDEQYF. The CDR3 DNA reads as TGTGCCTGGAGTACCCAGGACCTGTACAGGGACGAGCAGTACTTC.

The chain employs TRBV25-1 and TRBJ2-2; 9 nucleotides match TRBD1. J was trimmed by 1 base and V by 6 bases; bases with no gene match: 9. The CDR3 extends over 17 amino acids. Germline CDR1 MGHDK, CDR2 SYGVNS. The CDR3 DNA reads TGTGCCAGCAGGCCGAGGGAGGGACAGGGGAACACCGGGGAGCTGTTTTTT. Translated: CASRPREGQGNTGELFF.

The chain links TRBV5-1 to TRBJ1-2; the D gene is possibly TRBD1 (6 bases). Trimming removed 5 bases at V and 5 bases at J, with 16 bases between. The CDR3 is made up of 14 amino acids. CDR1 and CDR2 from the germline V gene are SGHRS and YFSETQ. DNA of the CDR3: TGCGCCAGCAGAGCCGGGGGCAGGGGTTATGGCTACACCTTC. As protein: CASRAGGRGYGYTF.

This clonotype was observed a handful of times. This rearrangement joins TRBV7-6 to TRBJ2-1; 9 bases line up with TRBD2. Germline V gene lookup returns CDR1 SGHVS and CDR2 FNYEAQ. J lost 4 bases, V lost 2 bases, and 6 bases had no gene match. The length of the CDR3 is 16 residues. The CDR3 region has the DNA TGTGCCAGCAGCTTAACTAGCGGGCTTACTTACAATGAGCAGTTCTTC. It translates to CASSLTSGLTYNEQFF.

This clonotype was counted only a few times. V gene TRBV5-1 combines with J gene TRBJ2-3; 12 positions agree with TRBD2. This CDR3 spans 18 amino acids. The ends lost 4 bases at V and 4 bases at J; junction bases unmatched: 13. The germline CDR1 and CDR2 sequences are SGHRS and YFSETQ. The CDR3 loop is CASSPMGLAGLRADTQYF. CDR3 nucleotide sequence: TGCGCCAGCAGCCCCATGGGACTAGCGGGTCTCCGCGCAGATACGCAGTATTTT.

This clonotype was observed a few times. V usage is TRBV29-1 and J usage is TRBJ2-3, with D hard to call. The CDR3 extends over 13 amino acids. V lost 4 bases to trimming and J lost 1 base, with 9 bases between them. Germline V gene lookup returns CDR1 SQVTM and CDR2 ANQGSEA. The CDR3 protein is CSVVTRGTDTQYF. CDR3 sequence (DNA): TGCAGCGTTGTGACCCGTGGCACAGATACGCAGTATTTT.